Listed here is a single TCR beta chain. What it binds is unknown. These data belong to a study of vaccination and CD4 T cells after COVID-19. Regarding treatment: roughly 11-day PBMC culture with coronavirus spike peptide pools or control peptides (ViraFEST assay). Sequenced with the Oncomine TCR Beta short-read assay was DNA taken from cultured CD4+ T cells. TCRdb called the PCR reads again in MiXCR, with one record for every CDR3 protein. The sample has 11,000 to 15,000 distinct CDR3 sequences; 53% are singletons. Germline CDR1 and CDR2: KGHDR and SFDVKD. V shed 4 bases and J 7 bases; nucleotides not matched to a gene: 8. This CDR3 has 14 residues.

This chain connects TRBV24-1 to TRBJ1-2; 7 bases agree with TRBD1. Sequencing used CD4+ T cells from blood, cultured in vitro, obtained before SARS-CoV-2 vaccination. This sequence originates from a human donor who had recovered from COVID-19. The CDR3 sequence is CATSDPTGSGGYTF. The CDR3 DNA sequence: TGTGCCACCAGTGACCCGACAGGGAGCGGTGGCTACACCTTC.